These 11 T cell receptor beta chains came from one sample sequenced in a study of tumor and adjacent non-tumor tissue in lung cancer. Three rounds of nested PCR, following a modified ARM-PCR protocol, produced the TCRbeta library. TCRdb analysed the multiplex PCR reads with MiXCR anew, one entry per CDR3 protein. Of roughly 200,000 distinct CDR3 sequences listed, around 71% are singletons. RNA was extracted from bulk tissue without any cell sorting. The specimen sequenced was lung tumor tissue. The receptors shown here come from a man aged 60 to 69 with non-small cell lung cancer.

This clonotype occurred a few times. This chain links TRBV29-1 with TRBJ1-5; D not certain. Trimming stripped 5 bases from V and 5 bases from J, with 16 bases between. This CDR3 has 14 amino acids. CDR1 is SQVTM, CDR2 ANQGSEA, per germline. The CDR3 sequence: CSVLGGPEDQPQHF. DNA of the CDR3: TGCAGCGTTCTGGGAGGGCCAGAGGATCAGCCCCAGCATTTT. Full variable domain (remainder filled in from reference TRBV29-1 and TRBJ1-5): SAVISQKPSRDICQRGTSLTIQCQVDSQVTMMFWYRQQPGQSLTLIATANQGSEATYESGFVIDKFPISRPNLTFSTLTVSNMSPEDSSIYLCSVLGGPEDQPQHFGDGTRLSIL.

This clonotype was counted between two and nine times. One junction end disagrees with the germline gene, perhaps due to a read error. The V gene is TRBV4-2, the J gene TRBJ1-1; D remains unclear. This CDR3 has 17 amino acids. Germline assignment: CDR1 LGHNA and CDR2 YNFKEQ. The CDR3 loop reads CVSSQDVPGSSGTEAFF. The CDR3 DNA reads as TGTGTCAGCAGCCAAGACGTTCCGGGCAGTTCCGGCACTGAAGCTTTCTTT.

About this clonotype: Being one base from a much bigger clone, this may be a read error. The V and J genes are TRBV12-3 or TRBV12-4 and TRBJ2-7; possibly TRBD1 or TRBD2 for D (5 bases each). CDR3 length: 14 residues. The CDR3 spells CTSSLSTDNGKAYF. In DNA form, the CDR3 reads TGTACCAGCAGTTTGTCGACAGACAACGGGAAGGCCTACTTC.

With respect to this clonotype: One junction end disagrees with the germline gene, perhaps due to a read error. This chain connects TRBV20-1 to TRBJ1-1; D gene uncertain. Germline lookup yields CDR1 DFQATT and CDR2 SNEGSKA (reference sequence). The CDR3 has 12 residues. In nucleotides, the CDR3 is TGCAATGCCCATTCGGGCAACACTGAAGCTCTCTTT. This codes for CNAHSGNTEALF.

Many counts were recorded for this clonotype. V gene TRBV29-1 combines with J gene TRBJ2-7; TRBD1 matches 7 bases. This CDR3 spans 13 amino acids. Trimming at V came to 3 bases and at J to 0 bases, leaving 2 bases not matched to a gene. From germline, CDR1 is SQVTM and CDR2 ANQGSEA. The CDR3: CSVEAGGSYEQYF. The DNA of the CDR3 is TGCAGCGTTGAGGCAGGGGGCTCCTACGAGCAGTACTTC.

V is TRBV7-9 and J is TRBJ1-1; no clear D. Between the trimmed V and J ends, which lost 5 bases and 7 bases, there was a span of 14 bases. Germline CDR1 is SEHNR and CDR2 is FQNEAQ (reference sequence). The CDR3 runs 13 residues. CDR3 protein: CASSVRGGLEAFF. The CDR3 region has the DNA TGTGCCAGCAGCGTGCGAGGAGGACTTGAAGCTTTCTTT.

In the case of this clonotype: At one end the junction does not follow the germline gene, possibly because of a read error. V and J are TRBV4-3 and TRBJ2-1; TRBD1 or TRBD2 may be the D gene (6 bases each). Germline V gene sequence: CDR1 LGHNA, CDR2 YSLEER. The length of the CDR3 is 17 residues. The CDR3 DNA follows: TGCGCCAGCATCCAAGACCCGGAGGGCGGGACAAGAAATGAGCAGTTCTTC. It translates to CASIQDPEGGTRNEQFF.

The table lists this clonotype with a count of one. It may be a read error: a sequence one base away is much more abundant. V is TRBV28 and J is TRBJ2-5; D call uncertain. CDR1 is MDHEN, CDR2 SYDVKM, per germline. The CDR3 spans 11 residues. Written as DNA, the CDR3 is TGTGCCAGCAGTTTCGGGCTGACCCAGCACTTC. This sequence encodes CASSFGLTQHF.

On this clonotype: A much larger clonotype is one base distant, so this may be a read error. J is TRBJ1-2 and V is TRBV12-3 or TRBV12-4, with TRBD1 matching over 8 bases. The CDR3 has 14 residues. The CDR3: CAISSGQGPFGYTF. For the CDR3, the DNA is TGTGCCATCAGTTCCGGACAGGGCCCCTTTGGCTACACCTTC.

This clonotype occurred a few times. The CDR3 DNA follows: TGTGCCAGCAGTTTGGGGGGCTTAGGGACTGAAGCTTTCTTT. It encodes CASSLGGLGTEAFF. V is TRBV12-3 or TRBV12-4 and J is TRBJ1-1, with D possibly being TRBD1 (6 bases). V was cut by 3 bases and J by 5 bases, with 13 bases left in between. CDR3 length: 14 amino acids.

To note about this clonotype: The junction departs from the called germline gene at one end, perhaps through a read error. The chain employs TRBV6-1 and TRBJ2-3; possibly TRBD1 for D (5 bases). The CDR3 totals 13 residues. CDR1 is MNHNS and CDR2 is SASEGT in the germline V gene. CDR3 sequence: CASMIQDPETQYF. CDR3 in DNA: TGTGCCAGCATGATACAGGATCCAGAAACGCAGTATTTT.